What follows are 2 T cell receptor beta chains derived from one specimen sequenced in a study of shared clonotypes between healthy human individuals. The table came from immunoSEQ multiplex PCR; TCRdb's copy has only in-frame clones and leaves some out. This table has around 240,000 clones, 65% appearing once. What was sequenced was memory CD4+ T cells sorted from blood. Subset meaning: CD45RA-negative fraction. The source is a man aged 30-40 years in good health.

The CDR3 coding sequence is TGTGCCAGCAGCTTGGGAGTAGGGGTCTCCTACGAGCAGTACTTC. Its protein is CASSLGVGVSYEQYF. The chain combines TRBV7-6 with TRBJ2-7; possibly TRBD1 or TRBD2 for D (5 bases each). The CDR3 consists of 15 residues. V dropped 3 bases and J dropped 0 bases, with 12 bases sitting between them. Germline CDR1 and CDR2: SGHVS and FNYEAQ.

V usage is TRBV4-1 and J usage is TRBJ2-3; 7 nucleotides align to TRBD1. CDR3 length equals 15 residues. V was clipped by 3 bases and J by 4 bases; unmatched bases: 7. CDR1 and CDR2 (germline): MGHRA, YSYEKL. Written as DNA, the CDR3 is TGCGCCAGCAGCCAGACGGGACAGTTTGCAGATACGCAGTATTTT. This codes for CASSQTGQFADTQYF.